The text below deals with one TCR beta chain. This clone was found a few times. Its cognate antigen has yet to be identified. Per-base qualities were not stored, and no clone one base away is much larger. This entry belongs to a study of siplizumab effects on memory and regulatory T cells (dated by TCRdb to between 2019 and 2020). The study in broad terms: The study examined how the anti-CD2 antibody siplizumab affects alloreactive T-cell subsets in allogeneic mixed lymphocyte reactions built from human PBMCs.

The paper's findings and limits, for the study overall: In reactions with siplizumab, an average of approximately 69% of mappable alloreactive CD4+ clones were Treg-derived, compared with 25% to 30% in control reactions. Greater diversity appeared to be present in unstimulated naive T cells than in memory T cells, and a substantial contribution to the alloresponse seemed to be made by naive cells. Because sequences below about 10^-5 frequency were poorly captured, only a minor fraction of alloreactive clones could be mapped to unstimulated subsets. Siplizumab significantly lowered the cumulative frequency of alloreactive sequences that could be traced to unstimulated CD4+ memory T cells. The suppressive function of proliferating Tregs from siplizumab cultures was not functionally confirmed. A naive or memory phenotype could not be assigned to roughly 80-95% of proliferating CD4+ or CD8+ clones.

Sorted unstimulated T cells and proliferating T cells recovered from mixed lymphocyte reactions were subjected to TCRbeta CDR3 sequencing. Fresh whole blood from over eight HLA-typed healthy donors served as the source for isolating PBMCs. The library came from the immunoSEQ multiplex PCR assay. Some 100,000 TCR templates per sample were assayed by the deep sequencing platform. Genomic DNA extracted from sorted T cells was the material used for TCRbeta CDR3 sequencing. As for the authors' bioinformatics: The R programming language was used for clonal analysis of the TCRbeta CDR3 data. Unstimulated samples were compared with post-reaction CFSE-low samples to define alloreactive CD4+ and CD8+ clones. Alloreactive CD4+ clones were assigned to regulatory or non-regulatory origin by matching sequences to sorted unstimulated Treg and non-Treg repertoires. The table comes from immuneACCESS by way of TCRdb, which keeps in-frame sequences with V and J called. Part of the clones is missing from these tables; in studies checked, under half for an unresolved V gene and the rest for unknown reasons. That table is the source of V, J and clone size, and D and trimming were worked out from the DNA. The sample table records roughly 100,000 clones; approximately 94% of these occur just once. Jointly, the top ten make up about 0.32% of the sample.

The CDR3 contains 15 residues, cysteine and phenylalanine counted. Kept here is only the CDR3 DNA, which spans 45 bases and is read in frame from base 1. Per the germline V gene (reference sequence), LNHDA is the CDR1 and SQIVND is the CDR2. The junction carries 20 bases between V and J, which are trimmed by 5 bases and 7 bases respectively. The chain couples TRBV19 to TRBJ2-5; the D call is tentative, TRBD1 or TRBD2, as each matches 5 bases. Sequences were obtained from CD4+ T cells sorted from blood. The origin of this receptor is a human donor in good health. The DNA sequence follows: TGTGCCAGTAGTCCTTCGTGGGACCCGGCGGGGACCCAGTACTTC. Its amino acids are CASSPSWDPAGTQYF.